This TCR beta chain was recovered during a study of blood T cell repertoires in COVID-19. Libraries were prepared by immunoSEQ multiplex PCR; TCRdb keeps only in-frame clonotypes and omits some of them. The sample has about 99,000 clones; around nine tenths are singletons. The table lists this clone with a few counts. The identical CDR3 is also encoded by other nucleotide sequences in the sample. This CDR3 is 13 amino acids long. CDR1 and CDR2 from the germline V gene are SGHTS and YDEGEE. The V end was cut by 4 bases, the J end by 5 bases, with 9 bases between. Sequencing was performed on peripheral blood. The rearrangement joins TRBV5-8 to TRBJ1-4; unclear D gene. The TCR was taken from a human donor in a cohort sampled during active COVID-19. The CDR3 sequence: CASSGGLNEKLFF. In DNA form, the CDR3 reads TGTGCCAGCAGCGGCGGGCTAAATGAAAAACTGTTTTTT.